The 17 T cell receptor beta chains in this list originate from one sample, sequenced in a study of monozygotic twins with inflammatory bowel disease. TCRdb reprocessed the 5' RACE reads and keeps a single row for each CDR3 protein, giving no DNA. This table holds about 380,000 distinct CDR3 sequences. The specimen was blood. These receptor sequences come from a human donor with ulcerative colitis or Crohn's disease, or a healthy co-twin of an affected twin (not recorded which).

The chain employs TRBV6-5 and TRBJ2-7; TCRdb designates TRBD1, a call that cannot be tested without DNA. CDR1 is MNHEY, CDR2 SVGAGI, per germline. The CDR3 is made up of 15 amino acids. The CDR3 sequence is CASSYSSTGGHEQYF.

V and J are TRBV7-3 and TRBJ1-1; TCRdb gives TRBD1 as the D gene, but with no DNA this cannot be confirmed. The germline CDR1 and CDR2 sequences are SGHTA and FQGTGA. The CDR3 is made up of 16 amino acids. The CDR3 loop reads CASSLLPGGMNTEAFF.

This chain joins TRBV20-1 and TRBJ1-4; the D call from TCRdb, TRBD1, cannot be confirmed without DNA. The germline gives CDR1 DFQATT, CDR2 SNEGSKA (reference sequence). The length of the CDR3 is 13 residues. The CDR3 loop reads CSARKGNNEKLFF.

V usage is TRBV5-1 and J usage is TRBJ1-2; TCRdb calls TRBD1, which cannot be checked without DNA. The CDR3 is made up of 13 amino acids. Germline assignment: CDR1 SGHRS and CDR2 YFSETQ. The chain's CDR3 is CASSLEKGADYTF.

The J gene is TRBJ1-5, the V gene TRBV4-1; TCRdb indicates TRBD1, and absent DNA this call remains unverified. Germline CDR1 is MGHRA and CDR2 is YSYEKL. There are 17 residues in the CDR3. This chain's CDR3 is CASSQVLQGPSNQPQHF.

This rearrangement joins TRBV10-2 to TRBJ1-3. The CDR3 consists of 15 residues. Per the germline V gene, CDR1 is WSHSY and CDR2 is SAAADI. This CDR3 is CASSENGNSGNTIYF.

The CDR3 region is CASTSGQDNEKLFF. The chain joins TRBV3-1 to TRBJ1-4; TCRdb's D gene call, TRBD1, goes unchecked for lack of DNA. Germline assignment: CDR1 LGHDT and CDR2 YNNKEL (reference sequence). The length of the CDR3 is 14 residues.

The chain has TRBV4-1 and TRBJ1-2. The germline V gene encodes CDR1 MGHRA and CDR2 YSYEKL. The CDR3 totals 15 residues. The CDR3 here is CASSQEIEWSYGYTF.

This chain joins TRBV30 and TRBJ2-1; the TRBD1 assignment by TCRdb is unverifiable without DNA. The germline gives CDR1 GTSNPN, CDR2 SVGIG (reference sequence). The CDR3 consists of 14 residues. The CDR3 loop reads CAWSYGGRYNEQFF.

This chain joins TRBV5-6 and TRBJ2-2. There are 14 residues in the CDR3. Germline V lookup: CDR1 SGHDT, CDR2 YYEEEE. The CDR3 spells CASSLLQFGGELFF.

This chain links TRBV2 with TRBJ2-1; TCRdb designates TRBD2, a call that cannot be tested without DNA. The V gene's germline CDR1 is SNHLY and CDR2 FYNNEI. The CDR3 runs to 17 residues. The CDR3 here is CASSEVVGPNIYNEQFF.

This chain connects TRBV29-1 to TRBJ2-2. Germline-derived CDR1 and CDR2 are SQVTM and ANQGSEA. The CDR3 extends over 13 amino acids. The CDR3 region is CSVSFPNTGELFF.

The gene calls are TRBV20-1 and TRBJ1-6. Per the germline V gene, CDR1 is DFQATT and CDR2 is SNEGSKA (reference sequence). The length of the CDR3 is 14 residues. The CDR3 reads CSAVESSYNSPLHF.

The V and J genes are TRBV7-9 and TRBJ1-5. The germline V gene encodes CDR1 SEHNR and CDR2 FQNEAQ (reference sequence). The CDR3 extends over 13 amino acids. The CDR3 sequence is CASSLALGQPQHF.

This clonotype is called medium-sized (0.01 to 0.1%) based on its frequency. The V and J genes are TRBV11-1 and TRBJ2-7; the D gene TCRdb calls, TRBD1, cannot be checked with no DNA. The CDR3 contains 15 residues. The germline V gene has CDR1 SGHAT and CDR2 FQDESV (reference sequence). The CDR3 protein is CASSSGTGISYEQYF.

The CDR3 region is CASSESGTGNYNEQFF. The chain joins TRBV25-1 to TRBJ2-1; TCRdb gives TRBD1 as the D gene, but with no DNA this cannot be confirmed. The CDR3 totals 16 residues. CDR1 is MGHDK and CDR2 is SYGVNS in the germline V gene.

The rearrangement links TRBV7-2 to TRBJ2-3. This CDR3 comprises 14 residues. Germline V gives CDR1 SGHTA, CDR2 FQGNSA. CDR3 amino acids: CASSPGRNTDTQYF. The whole variable domain, filled in from reference TRBV7-2 and TRBJ2-3, reads GAGVSQSPSNKVTEKGKDVELRCDPISGHTALYWYRQSLGQGLEFLIYFQGNSAPDKSGLPSDRFSAERTGGSVSTLTIQRTQQEDSAVYLCASSPGRNTDTQYFGPGTRLTVL.